One and the same sample provided the 16 T cell receptor beta chains below, sequenced in a study of blood T cells in healthy people across ages. For the second PCR, which ran for roughly 6 to 12 cycles, a sample-barcoded 5' primer and a J-beta primer mix were used. From the 5' RACE reads, TCRdb called clonotypes with MiXCR, one entry per CDR3 protein. Among hundreds of thousands of distinct CDR3 sequences, approximately 60% were seen once, and the ten largest hold about a quarter. The sequenced sample consisted of blood. These receptors were collected from a man between 35 and 55 years old in good health.

A few counts support this clonotype. The chain recombines TRBV20-1 with TRBJ2-7; D possibly corresponds to TRBD2 (6 bases). The CDR3 has 16 amino acids. V lost 0 bases and J lost 3, with 18 bases in between. Germline CDR1 reads DFQATT; CDR2 reads SNEGSKA (reference sequence). CDR3 nucleotide sequence: TGCAGTGCTAGAGATCGGGTAGGCGGGATACTCTACGAGCAGTACTTC. Protein sequence: CSARDRVGGILYEQYF.

The chain couples TRBV11-2 to TRBJ2-1; 11 positions agree with TRBD1. The CDR3 runs 21 residues. Germline V gene lookup returns CDR1 SGHAT and CDR2 FQNNGV. With V trimmed by 2 bases and J by 0 bases, 15 bases remained unmatched. The CDR3, as DNA: TGTGCCAGCAGCTTACCTCAGAAGTTCTCAGGGACAGGGGGCTCCTACAATGAGCAGTTCTTC. The encoded protein is CASSLPQKFSGTGGSYNEQFF.

About this clonotype: A much larger clone differs from this one at a single base, so this may be a read error. The chain recombines TRBV4-2 with TRBJ1-2, with D unclear. CDR1 and CDR2 (germline): LGHNA, YNFKEQ. The CDR3 spans 13 residues. Trimming shortened V by 0 bases and J by 10 bases, and 12 bases separated the two germline ends. Here the CDR3 reads CASSQDRGRDYTF. The CDR3 DNA reads TGTGCCAGCAGCCAAGATCGGGGTCGTGACTACACCTTC.

There are a few counts of this clonotype. This chain links TRBV29-1 with TRBJ1-1; D is undetermined. The V gene lost 6 bases and the J gene lost 5 bases, with 16 bases spanning the gap. This CDR3 has 13 residues. CDR1 and CDR2 (germline): SQVTM, ANQGSEA. Here the CDR3 DNA reads TGCAGCGTCAAAAGCTGGGTTGGGACTGAAGCTTTCTTT. Residues: CSVKSWVGTEAFF.

This clonotype has at least ten counts. The chain has TRBV10-3 and TRBJ1-4; D is perhaps TRBD1 (5 bases). This CDR3 has 14 residues. The germline V gene encodes CDR1 ENHRY and CDR2 SYGVKD. Trimming shortened V by 10 bases and J by 4 bases, and 16 bases separated the two germline ends. The CDR3 nucleotides read TGTGCCACCCGACGGGACCGAGATAATGAAAAACTGTTTTTT. Residues: CATRRDRDNEKLFF.

The genes are TRBV12-3 or TRBV12-4 and TRBJ1-2; 7 bases match TRBD1. V shed 5 bases and J 4 bases; nucleotides not matched to a gene: 10. The length of the CDR3 is 15 residues. CDR3 DNA sequence: TGTGCCAGCAGTCCCAACAGGGGATACTTCTATGGCTACACCTTC. Translated, it gives CASSPNRGYFYGYTF.

This clonotype was found once. The chain joins TRBV9 to TRBJ1-1; TRBD1 aligns across 9 bases. Per germline, CDR1 SGDLS and CDR2 YYNGEE. This CDR3 spans 17 amino acids. With V trimmed by 0 bases and J by 0 bases, 6 bases remained unmatched. CDR3 region: CASSVGQGGNMNTEAFF. The CDR3 DNA reads as TGTGCCAGCAGCGTAGGACAGGGGGGGAACATGAACACTGAAGCTTTCTTT.

The V call is TRBV3-1, the J call TRBJ2-3; D possibly matches TRBD1 or TRBD2 (5 bases each). The ends were cut back, 1 base at V and 6 bases at J, with 17 bases in the middle. The CDR3 covers 16 residues. Germline V gene data show CDR1 as LGHDT and CDR2 as YNNKEL (reference sequence). The CDR3 loop reads CASSQGGPAPEDTQYF. The CDR3 nucleotides read TGTGCCAGCAGCCAAGGGGGACCTGCCCCCGAGGATACGCAGTATTTT.

The chain is built from TRBV12-3 or TRBV12-4 and TRBJ2-1; tentatively, D is TRBD2 (5 bases). This CDR3 region has 14 residues. Trimming took 6 bases from V and 9 from J, leaving 18 bases between them. Here the CDR3 DNA reads TGTGCCAGCAGCCCGGGTACCCGGGGAATTGAGCAGTTCTTC. It translates to CASSPGTRGIEQFF.

On this clonotype itself: One end of the junction fails to match germline, which may point to a read error. The chain links TRBV7-2 to TRBJ2-7; tentative D call: TRBD1 (5 bases). With the DNA end fitting TRBJ2-5 better, the J assignment may be wrong. Per the germline V gene, CDR1 is SGHTA and CDR2 is FQGNSA. This CDR3 comprises 13 residues. DNA of the CDR3: TGTGCCGGCAGCCCAGGGTTCGAAGAGACCCAGTACTTC. It yields the protein CAGSPGFEETQYF.

The chain couples TRBV29-1 to TRBJ2-3; 7 bases line up with TRBD1. CDR1 and CDR2 (germline): SQVTM, ANQGSEA. The CDR3 contains 13 residues. V trimming: 7 bases; J trimming: 3 bases; junction bases outside the gene matches: 7. The CDR3 region has the DNA TGCAGCGCGGAGCTGACAGGGACAGATACGCAGTATTTT. It specifies CSAELTGTDTQYF.

A few counts support this clonotype. For the CDR3, the DNA is TGCGCCAGCAGCTTGGACTGGCTACAAGAGACCCAGTACTTC. Its protein is CASSLDWLQETQYF. The chain is built from TRBV5-1 and TRBJ2-5; D is ambiguous. The germline V gene encodes CDR1 SGHRS and CDR2 YFSETQ. The CDR3 is 14 amino acids. The germline V and J ends were trimmed by 0 bases and 2 bases, with 8 bases remaining between them.

The chain employs TRBV29-1 and TRBJ1-5, with TRBD1 matching 7 bases. CDR3 length: 13 amino acids. Germline assignment: CDR1 SQVTM and CDR2 ANQGSEA. V lost 7 bases to trimming and J lost 5 bases; unmatched junction nucleotides: 8. The CDR3 DNA follows: TGCAGCGGGGCACAGGGGAGGGATCAGCCCCAGCATTTT. The encoded protein is CSGAQGRDQPQHF.

The V call is TRBV6-2 or TRBV6-3, the J call TRBJ2-7; D may be TRBD1 (5 bases). The CDR3 is 14 amino acids. Germline V gene data show CDR1 as MNHEY and CDR2 as SVGEGT. V lost 2 bases, J lost 5 bases, and 13 bases lay in between. CDR3 sequence: CASSYPSTGDEQYF. CDR3 nucleotide sequence: TGTGCCAGCAGTTACCCTTCCACAGGTGACGAGCAGTACTTC.

This clonotype was counted only a few times. The V and J genes are TRBV20-1 and TRBJ2-3; tentatively, D is TRBD2 (7 bases). Germline lookup yields CDR1 DFQATT and CDR2 SNEGSKA (reference sequence). Between the trimmed V and J ends, which lost 5 bases and 5 bases, there was a span of 14 bases. This CDR3 is built from 13 residues. The CDR3 spells CSAGKGGEDTQYF. In DNA form, the CDR3 reads TGCAGTGCTGGAAAAGGGGGGGAAGATACGCAGTATTTT.

The J gene is TRBJ2-5, the V gene TRBV4-1, with a tentative D call TRBD1 (5 bases). Germline loops: CDR1 MGHRA, CDR2 YSYEKL. The V and J ends lost 4 bases and 11 bases respectively, with 20 bases between them. The CDR3 loop spans 14 amino acids. The CDR3 sequence: CASSRAWEGDEQYF. In nucleotides, the CDR3 is TGCGCCAGCAGCCGAGCTTGGGAAGGGGATGAGCAGTACTTC.